These 27 T cell receptor beta chains were all obtained from the same sample, sequenced in a study of somatic mutations in cytotoxic T cells in rheumatoid arthritis. Clones were sequenced by immunoSEQ multiplex PCR, and TCRdb holds only the in-frame ones, with some missing. This sample has 13,000 to 15,000 clones, with roughly three quarters found just once. Sequencing was performed on CD8+ T cells sorted from blood. The receptor set was obtained from an adult with rheumatoid arthritis.

V and J are TRBV28 and TRBJ1-5; the D is unclear. The CDR3 totals 15 residues. The V and J ends lost 3 bases and 0 bases respectively, with 9 bases between them. The germline V gene has CDR1 MDHEN and CDR2 SYDVKM. CDR3 DNA sequence: TGTGCCAGCAGTTTTAACAGCGATAGCAATCAGCCCCAGCATTTT. Translation: CASSFNSDSNQPQHF.

This chain links TRBV9 with TRBJ2-7; a weak D match, TRBD1 (6 bases). The length of the CDR3 is 14 residues. The V and J ends lost 2 bases and 2 bases respectively, with 11 bases between them. Germline CDR1 is SGDLS and CDR2 is YYNGEE. The CDR3 loop reads CASSVGDTPYEQYF. In DNA form, the CDR3 reads TGTGCCAGCAGCGTGGGGGACACTCCCTACGAGCAGTACTTC.

The chain joins TRBV10-3 to TRBJ2-7; TRBD1 matches at 9 bases. The junction had 6 bases not matched to a gene; V was cut back by 3 bases and J by 9 bases. This CDR3 contains 13 residues. The germline V gene has CDR1 ENHRY and CDR2 SYGVKD. CDR3 DNA sequence: TGTGCCATCAGTGAAACAGGGGGCGATGGGCAGTACTTC. Amino acid sequence: CAISETGGDGQYF.

J is TRBJ2-7 and V is TRBV11-2; TRBD1 agrees at 9 bases. The germline CDR1 and CDR2 sequences are SGHAT and FQNNGV. The CDR3 spans 17 residues. V lost 0 bases to trimming and J lost 1 base; unmatched junction nucleotides: 7. This CDR3 is CASSLDRRQGGSYEQYF. For the CDR3, the DNA is TGTGCCAGCAGCTTAGATCGTCGACAGGGGGGATCCTACGAGCAGTACTTC.

CDR3 amino acids: CASALTGGAPYEQYF. For the CDR3, the DNA is TGTGCCAGCGCTCTCACAGGGGGCGCGCCCTACGAGCAGTACTTC. The chain joins TRBV2 to TRBJ2-7, with 9 bases fitting TRBD1. This CDR3 contains 15 residues. Germline CDR1 reads SNHLY; CDR2 reads FYNNEI. The trim removed 8 bases at V and 2 bases at J, leaving 10 bases unmatched.

In this sample, this clone turned up once. This rearrangement joins TRBV19 to TRBJ2-1; D ambiguous. Germline-derived CDR1 and CDR2 are LNHDA and SQIVND (reference sequence). The CDR3 spans 15 residues. With 0 bases removed from V and 2 bases from J, the gap between germline ends came to 8 bases. CDR3 amino acids: CASSIDLVAYNEQFF. For the CDR3, the DNA is TGTGCCAGTAGTATAGATCTGGTTGCCTACAATGAGCAGTTCTTC.

In the case of this clone: Other DNA sequences within the sample encode an identical CDR3. V and J are TRBV9 and TRBJ2-1; tentatively, D is TRBD2 (6 bases). The CDR3 totals 15 residues. The V end lost 2 bases, the J end lost 0 bases, and 9 bases lay between the germline ends. Germline CDR1 reads SGDLS; CDR2 reads YYNGEE. CDR3 bases: TGTGCCAGCAGCGTTAGCGGAATCTCCTACAATGAGCAGTTCTTC. Translated: CASSVSGISYNEQFF.

V gene TRBV27 combines with J gene TRBJ1-1; 7 bases line up with TRBD1. Germline lookup yields CDR1 MNHEY and CDR2 SMNVEV (reference sequence). The CDR3 is made up of 14 amino acids. V shed 5 bases, J shed 4 bases, and the junction held 7 bases outside the gene matches. This CDR3 reads CASSAYRGGTEAFF. CDR3 DNA: TGTGCCAGCAGTGCATACAGGGGTGGCACTGAAGCTTTCTTT.

This sequence joins TRBV15 and TRBJ2-7; maybe TRBD2 (5 bases). The V end was cut by 6 bases, the J end by 0 bases, with 9 bases between. Germline loops: CDR1 LNHNV, CDR2 YYDKDF (reference sequence). This CDR3 contains 13 residues. The CDR3 reads CATSSEGSYEQYF. Here the CDR3 DNA reads TGTGCCACCAGTAGCGAGGGCTCCTACGAGCAGTACTTC.

V gene TRBV27 combines with J gene TRBJ2-1; unclear D gene. V shed 5 bases and J shed 4 bases, with 21 bases lying between them. This CDR3 contains 17 residues. Germline assignment: CDR1 MNHEY and CDR2 SMNVEV (reference sequence). In nucleotides, the CDR3 is TGTGCCAGCAGTCCGAACCCTTCGCGCGCCGTTTACAATGAGCAGTTCTTC. Translated: CASSPNPSRAVYNEQFF.

This chain connects TRBV6-5 to TRBJ2-2; TRBD2 matches at 8 bases. The CDR3 consists of 15 residues. V lost 4 bases, J lost 0 bases, and 1 base stayed unmatched. Germline values: CDR1 MNHEY, CDR2 SVGAGI. In DNA, the CDR3 is TGTGCCAGCAGTTCACTAGCGGCGAACACCGGGGAGCTGTTTTTT. Translation gives CASSSLAANTGELFF.

This sequence joins TRBV6-5 and TRBJ1-3; a possible D gene is TRBD1 (5 bases). The CDR3 sequence is 15 residues long. Trimming took 0 bases from V and 1 from J, leaving 7 bases between them. Germline V gives CDR1 MNHEY, CDR2 SVGAGI. This CDR3 is CASSYSGGSGNTIYF. The CDR3 DNA reads TGTGCCAGCAGTTACTCCGGGGGTTCTGGAAACACCATATATTTT.

V gene TRBV7-6 combines with J gene TRBJ2-7, with D perhaps matching TRBD2 (6 bases). Trimming shortened V by 4 bases and J by 2 bases, and 9 bases separated the two germline ends. There are 13 residues in the CDR3. CDR1 and CDR2 (germline): SGHVS, FNYEAQ. The CDR3 region has the DNA TGTGCCAGCAGCTCCTTAGCGGCCTACGAGCAGTACTTC. Translation: CASSSLAAYEQYF.

This chain links TRBV6-5 with TRBJ2-3; 8 bases align to TRBD2. CDR1 and CDR2 from the germline V gene are MNHEY and SVGAGI. The CDR3 is 15 amino acids. V shed 6 bases, J shed 0 bases, and the junction held 5 bases outside the gene matches. The DNA for the CDR3 is TGTGCCAGCAGAGTACTAGCGGCAAGCACAGATACGCAGTATTTT. This sequence encodes CASRVLAASTDTQYF.

The chain employs TRBV10-2 and TRBJ2-7, with D perhaps TRBD1 (5 bases). The germline V and J ends were trimmed by 7 bases and 0 bases, with 13 bases remaining between them. CDR1 and CDR2 (germline): WSHSY, SAAADI. The CDR3 has 14 residues. In nucleotides, the CDR3 is TGCGCCAGCAAGCTACAGGCCACCTCCTACGAGCAGTACTTC. Protein sequence: CASKLQATSYEQYF.

This chain connects TRBV27 to TRBJ1-5; 7 bases are a match to TRBD1. The junction had 16 bases not matched to a gene; V was cut back by 5 bases and J by 6 bases. The CDR3 extends over 17 amino acids. Germline lookup yields CDR1 MNHEY and CDR2 SMNVEV (reference sequence). CDR3 DNA sequence: TGTGCCAGCAGTCCCCGGGCCTACAGGGGAAAAAGTCAGCCCCAGCATTTT. This codes for CASSPRAYRGKSQPQHF.

The chain combines TRBV7-8 with TRBJ2-7; TRBD2 aligns across 8 bases. CDR3 length: 17 amino acids. Germline loops: CDR1 SGHVS, CDR2 FQNEAQ. The junction had 10 bases not matched to a gene; V was cut back by 1 base and J by 2 bases. The CDR3 is CASSLGASGPKAYEQYF. CDR3 coding DNA: TGTGCCAGCAGCTTAGGGGCTAGCGGGCCGAAAGCCTACGAGCAGTACTTC. Full variable domain (missing parts from reference TRBV7-8 and TRBJ2-7): GAGVSQSPRYKVAKRGQDVALRCDPISGHVSLFWYQQALGQGPEFLTYFQNEAQLDKSGLPSDRFFAERPEGSVSTLKIQRTQQEDSAVYLCASSLGASGPKAYEQYFGPGTRLTVT.

The rearrangement uses TRBV2 and TRBJ2-7; 7 bases match TRBD2. Germline V lookup: CDR1 SNHLY, CDR2 FYNNEI. The CDR3 contains 12 residues. The V segment lost 8 bases and the J segment 1 base; nucleotides outside the gene matches: 2. The CDR3 is CASLGGSYEQYF. As DNA, the CDR3 is TGTGCCAGCTTGGGAGGGTCCTACGAGCAGTACTTC. The complete variable domain, with remaining parts taken from reference TRBV2 and TRBJ2-7, reads EPEVTQTPSHQVTQMGQEVILRCVPISNHLYFYWYRQILGQKVEFLVSFYNNEISEKSEIFDDQFSVERPDGSNFTLKIRSTKLEDSAMYFCASLGGSYEQYFGPGTRLTVT.

In this sample, this clone turned up a few times. The chain combines TRBV6-6 with TRBJ2-3, with 16 bases aligning to TRBD2. The germline CDR1 and CDR2 sequences are MNHNY and SVGAGI (reference sequence). The ends lost 5 bases at V and 4 bases at J; junction bases unmatched: 3. This CDR3 contains 16 residues. DNA for the CDR3: TGTGCCAGCAGTGGGACTAGCGGGGGGGTTGCAGATACGCAGTATTTT. Amino acids: CASSGTSGGVADTQYF.

The chain joins TRBV2 to TRBJ1-1; D unresolved. Trimming took off 6 bases at V and 7 bases at J, with 15 bases between the two ends. This CDR3 has 13 residues. Germline V CDR1 and CDR2: SNHLY, FYNNEI. The CDR3 is CASSPAGPFEAFF. The CDR3 DNA follows: TGTGCCAGCAGCCCTGCGGGCCCCTTTGAAGCTTTCTTT.

This rearrangement joins TRBV10-1 to TRBJ1-1; 9 nucleotides agree with TRBD1. Germline-derived CDR1 and CDR2 are WNHNN and SYGVQD (reference sequence). J lost 11 bases, V lost 10 bases, and 14 bases had no gene match. The CDR3 sequence is 13 residues long. The CDR3 sequence is CAIPPGQGCSAFF. CDR3 nucleotide sequence: TGCGCCATCCCCCCGGGACAGGGTTGTAGTGCTTTCTTT.

The chain uses TRBV29-1 and TRBJ1-2; D possibly corresponds to TRBD1 (5 bases). V lost 1 base and J lost 6, with 9 bases in between. This CDR3 is 12 amino acids long. CDR1 and CDR2 from the germline V gene are SQVTM and ANQGSEA. CDR3 DNA sequence: TGCAGCGTTGAAGCCAGGGAGGATGGCTACACCTTC. Amino acids: CSVEAREDGYTF.

The chain couples TRBV28 to TRBJ1-1; D is ambiguous. The CDR3 length is 12 residues. V lost 6 bases and J lost 3, with 8 bases in between. Looked up from germline, CDR1 is MDHEN and CDR2 is SYDVKM. The CDR3 nucleotides read TGTGCCAGCAGCCTTCCTTACACTGAAGCTTTCTTT. Encoded protein: CASSLPYTEAFF. The complete variable domain, with remaining parts taken from reference TRBV28 and TRBJ1-1, reads DVKVTQSSRYLVKRTGEKVFLECVQDMDHENMFWYRQDPGLGLRLIYFSYDVKMKEKGDIPEGYSVSREKKERFSLILESASTNQTSMYLCASSLPYTEAFFGQGTRLTVV.

This rearrangement joins TRBV2 to TRBJ2-1; maybe TRBD1 (5 bases). Per germline, CDR1 SNHLY and CDR2 FYNNEI. The CDR3 runs 12 residues. Trimming shortened V by 4 bases and J by 9 bases, and 10 bases separated the two germline ends. Here the CDR3 DNA reads TGTGCCAGCAGTGGGGGCCGTACTGAGCAGTTCTTC. It yields the protein CASSGGRTEQFF.

The chain links TRBV5-1 to TRBJ1-1; 8 nucleotides align to TRBD1. The germline gives CDR1 SGHRS, CDR2 YFSETQ. The CDR3 is 14 residues long. V trimming: 2 bases; J trimming: 7 bases; junction bases outside the gene matches: 7. CDR3 region: CASSFWSGQDEAFF. The CDR3 DNA reads as TGCGCCAGCAGCTTCTGGTCGGGACAGGATGAAGCTTTCTTT. Full variable domain (remainder filled in from reference TRBV5-1 and TRBJ1-1): KAGVTQTPRYLIKTRGQQVTLSCSPISGHRSVSWYQQTPGQGLQFLFEYFSETQRNKGNFPGRFSGRQFSNSRSEMNVSTLELGDSALYLCASSFWSGQDEAFFGQGTRLTVV.

V is TRBV28 and J is TRBJ1-1; 8 bases are shared with TRBD1. With V trimmed by 6 bases and J by 4 bases, 7 bases remained unmatched. Germline V lookup: CDR1 MDHEN, CDR2 SYDVKM. The CDR3 spans 14 residues. The CDR3 loop is CASSLGQGSTEAFF. The CDR3 DNA sequence: TGTGCCAGCAGCTTAGGACAGGGAAGCACTGAAGCTTTCTTT.

The J gene is TRBJ1-6, the V gene TRBV2; tentative D call: TRBD1 (5 bases). Trimming stripped 8 bases from V and 13 bases from J, with 9 bases between. The germline V gene encodes CDR1 SNHLY and CDR2 FYNNEI. This CDR3 spans 10 amino acids. CDR3 protein: CASGGYPLHF. The CDR3, as DNA: TGTGCCAGCGGGGGGTATCCCCTCCACTTT.